Presented here are 14 T cell receptor beta chains from one specimen sequenced in a study of PD-L1 blockade in urothelial cancer. Time point denoted: pretreatment peripheral blood. TCRdb's copy holds only in-frame clones and misses some; the assay was immunoSEQ multiplex PCR. This table holds more than 50,000 clones, about 86% found once. The starting material was PBMCs, obtained around atezolizumab (anti-PD-L1) treatment. These receptors were collected from a man between 65 and 85 years old with urothelial cancer.

The chain has TRBV7-2 and TRBJ2-7; TRBD2 is a possible D gene (6 bases). V was pared by 5 bases and J by 5 bases, with 19 bases between. CDR3 length: 15 residues. Germline-derived CDR1 and CDR2 are SGHTA and FQGNSA. The CDR3 region has the DNA TGTGCCAGCAGCACCTGGGGACTGGGGGGTGACGAGCAGTACTTC. It specifies CASSTWGLGGDEQYF. Looking up the rest from reference TRBV7-2 and TRBJ2-7 gives the full variable domain: GAGVSQSPSNKVTEKGKDVELRCDPISGHTALYWYRQSLGQGLEFLIYFQGNSAPDKSGLPSDRFSAERTGGSVSTLTIQRTQQEDSAVYLCASSTWGLGGDEQYFGPGTRLTVT.

The chain carries TRBV11-2 and TRBJ2-7; D might be TRBD1 (6 bases). Germline loops: CDR1 SGHAT, CDR2 FQNNGV. CDR3 size: 12 residues. Trimming pared 6 bases from V and 5 bases from J, leaving 11 bases between. The CDR3 nucleotides are TGTGCCAGCAGAGGGACACTCCACGAGCAGTACTTC. Its translation: CASRGTLHEQYF.

V gene TRBV6-5 combines with J gene TRBJ1-1, with a possible D match to TRBD1 (6 bases). The V end was cut by 1 base, the J end by 2 bases, with 11 bases between. The CDR3 is 15 residues long. Germline CDR1 MNHEY, CDR2 SVGAGI. CDR3 sequence: CASSYFGGLNTEAFF. The CDR3 region has the DNA TGTGCCAGCAGTTACTTTGGGGGCCTTAACACTGAAGCTTTCTTT.

CDR3 coding DNA: TGTGCCAGCAGCTTACAGGGATACAATGAGCAGTTCTTC. Translation: CASSLQGYNEQFF. This chain links TRBV11-2 with TRBJ2-1, with TRBD1 as a possible D gene (5 bases). V lost 2 bases to trimming and J lost 4 bases, with 6 bases between them. The germline gives CDR1 SGHAT, CDR2 FQNNGV. The CDR3 is made up of 13 amino acids.

This sequence joins TRBV6-5 and TRBJ1-2; maybe TRBD1 (6 bases). The V and J ends lost 2 bases and 2 bases respectively, with 12 bases between them. Germline CDR1 reads MNHEY; CDR2 reads SVGAGI. The CDR3 runs 15 residues. The CDR3: CASSYTGGANYGYTF. For the CDR3, the DNA is TGTGCCAGCAGTTACACCGGGGGGGCCAACTATGGCTACACCTTC.

This clone was found once. The CDR3 sequence: CASSIRQVYGYTF. Written as DNA, the CDR3 is TGTGCCAGCAGCATCAGACAAGTCTATGGCTACACCTTC. The chain has TRBV11-2 and TRBJ1-2; D uncertain. The germline V and J ends were trimmed by 5 bases and 4 bases, with 11 bases remaining between them. The germline CDR1 and CDR2 sequences are SGHAT and FQNNGV. The CDR3 has 13 residues.

The gene calls are TRBV9 and TRBJ1-2, with TRBD1 as a possible D gene (6 bases). The germline V gene has CDR1 SGDLS and CDR2 YYNGEE. Trimming took 1 base from V and 8 from J, leaving 15 bases between them. The CDR3 totals 14 residues. CDR3 in DNA: TGTGCCAGCAGCGTATTCGGGGGGCCAGGGGGCTACACCTTC. Its translation: CASSVFGGPGGYTF.

This chain links TRBV7-9 with TRBJ2-1; possibly TRBD1 for D (5 bases). This CDR3 spans 15 amino acids. Trimming shortened V by 1 base and J by 8 bases, and 15 bases separated the two germline ends. Germline V gives CDR1 SEHNR, CDR2 FQNEAQ (reference sequence). For the CDR3, the DNA is TGTGCCAGCAGCTTAGATGGGGCTTGGTCGGATGAGCAGTTCTTC. Its translation: CASSLDGAWSDEQFF. Full variable domain (outside the CDR3, taken from reference TRBV7-9 and TRBJ2-1): DTGVSQNPRHKITKRGQNVTFRCDPISEHNRLYWYRQTLGQGPEFLTYFQNEAQLEKSRLLSDRFSAERPKGSFSTLEIQRTEQGDSAMYLCASSLDGAWSDEQFFGPGTRLTVL.

The CDR3 DNA reads as TGTGCCAGCAGCTTACGTTGGGCACAGGGCTATGGCTACACCTTC. Translating it yields CASSLRWAQGYGYTF. This chain connects TRBV7-2 to TRBJ1-2, with a possible D match to TRBD1 (6 bases). The CDR3 is made up of 15 amino acids. Trimming left V 2 bases short and J 4 bases short, with 14 bases between. Germline V lookup: CDR1 SGHTA, CDR2 FQGNSA.

This rearrangement joins TRBV5-1 to TRBJ1-4; 10 bases match TRBD1. Trimming cost V 4 bases and J 8 bases; bases outside gene matches: 5. Germline values: CDR1 SGHRS, CDR2 YFSETQ. This CDR3 contains 14 residues. The CDR3 DNA sequence: TGCGCCAGCAGCCGGGGGACAGGGGCGGAAAAACTGTTTTTT. The encoded protein is CASSRGTGAEKLFF.

This clone was seen a single time. The chain is built from TRBV19 and TRBJ2-5; D is unresolved. From germline, CDR1 is LNHDA and CDR2 SQIVND (reference sequence). Between the trimmed V and J ends, which lost 1 base and 9 bases, there was a span of 18 bases. The CDR3 has 15 residues. In nucleotides, the CDR3 is TGTGCCAGTAGTATAGTTACGACTCCAGCCGAGGCCCAGTACTTC. Translation gives CASSIVTTPAEAQYF.

The chain has TRBV20-1 and TRBJ2-5; D call uncertain. V lost 4 bases, J lost 1 base, and 4 bases lay in between. Germline assignment: CDR1 DFQATT and CDR2 SNEGSKA (reference sequence). This CDR3 has 11 residues. The CDR3 DNA reads as TGCAGTGCTACGGTCCAAGAGACCCAGTACTTC. Translation gives CSATVQETQYF.

This clone came up once. The chain has TRBV7-2 and TRBJ2-2; D gene uncertain. Germline loops: CDR1 SGHTA, CDR2 FQGNSA. The CDR3 covers 13 residues. V was clipped by 6 bases and J by 5 bases, with 10 bases between them. The CDR3 loop is CASSFLRTGELFF. CDR3 DNA: TGTGCCAGCAGTTTTCTCCGGACCGGGGAGCTGTTTTTT.

The J gene is TRBJ2-3, the V gene TRBV18, with 12 nucleotides matching TRBD2. This CDR3 is 16 amino acids long. With V trimmed by 3 bases and J by 5 bases, 6 bases remained unmatched. From germline, CDR1 is KGHSH and CDR2 LQKENI. This CDR3 reads CASSPRLAGAGDTQYF. The DNA of the CDR3 is TGTGCCAGCTCACCCAGACTAGCGGGAGCCGGAGATACGCAGTATTTT.